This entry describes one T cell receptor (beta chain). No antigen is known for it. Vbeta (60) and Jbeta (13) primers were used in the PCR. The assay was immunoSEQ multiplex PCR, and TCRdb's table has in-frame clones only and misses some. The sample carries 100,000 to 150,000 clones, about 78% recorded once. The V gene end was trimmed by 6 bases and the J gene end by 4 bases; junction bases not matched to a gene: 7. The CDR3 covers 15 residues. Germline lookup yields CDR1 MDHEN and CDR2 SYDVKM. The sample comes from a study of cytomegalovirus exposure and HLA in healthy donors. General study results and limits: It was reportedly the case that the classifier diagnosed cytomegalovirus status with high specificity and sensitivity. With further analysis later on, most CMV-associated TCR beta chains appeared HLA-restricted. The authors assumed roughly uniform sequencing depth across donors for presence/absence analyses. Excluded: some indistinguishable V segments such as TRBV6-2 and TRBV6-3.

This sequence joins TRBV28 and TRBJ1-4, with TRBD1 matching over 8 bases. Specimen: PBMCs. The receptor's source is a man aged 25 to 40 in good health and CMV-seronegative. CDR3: CASSPVTGDNEKLFF. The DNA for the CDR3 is TGTGCCAGCAGCCCGGTGACAGGGGATAATGAAAAACTGTTTTTT.